The clone carrying this T cell receptor (beta chain) has a count of ten or more. Its specificity is not known. Germline V gives CDR1 MNHEY, CDR2 SVGEGT. The CDR3 runs 11 residues. Trimming removed 5 bases from V and 5 bases from J, with 6 bases in between. This record belongs to a study of T cell repertoires in cytomegalovirus infection. On the study more broadly: Recently identified HLA-C-restricted CMV epitopes were among the peptides used.

Whole-study results and caveats: CMV carriers with the relevant HLA were identified by cumulative public TCR beta family frequency. Within the response measured ex vivo, HLA-C-restricted CMV-specific TCR beta clonotypes were dominant.

TCRdb ran MiXCR on the reads and lists one entry per CDR3 protein. Seen here are 140,000 to 150,000 distinct CDR3 sequences, about 31% observed once, and the top ten hold roughly 47%. The clonotype was recovered from a human donor in good health (CMV status not recorded). Some clones in this sample may be carry-over from other donors' samples. The sequences come from CD8+ T cells from cultured PBMCs, collected from culture after CMV antigen stimulation. The genes are TRBV6-2 or TRBV6-3 and TRBJ2-5; no reliable D call. The CDR3 spells CASSDRETQYF. The CDR3 coding sequence is TGTGCCAGCAGTGACCGGGAGACCCAGTACTTC.